The rows below give T cell receptor beta chains drawn from one sample of a study of blood T cell repertoires in COVID-19. Assay: immunoSEQ multiplex PCR; the TCRdb copy retains only in-frame clones and omits some. This sample has some 43,000 clones; about 87% occur once, and the top ten carry 15% to 17%. The material sequenced was peripheral blood. These TCRs come from a man aged 55 to 69 with active COVID-19. Both conserved end residues are part of each CDR3. The order of the fields is V gene, clone size, D gene, J gene, CDR3 protein, CDR3 DNA. A D gene is named only where the DNA matches it firmly. Clone size is stated in some rows and not others, as once, few, many or a class when expanded.

V gene: TRBV6-1; clone size: .; D gene: .; J gene: TRBJ2-5; CDR3 protein: CASSEYRGKETQYF; CDR3 DNA: TGTGCCAGCAGTGAGTACCGGGGAAAAGAGACCCAGTACTTC
V gene: TRBV24-1; clone size: .; D gene: TRBD1; J gene: TRBJ1-4; CDR3 protein: CATSEPGQGSEKLFF; CDR3 DNA: TGTGCCACCAGTGAACCGGGACAGGGATCTGAAAAACTGTTTTTT
V gene: TRBV10-2; clone size: .; D gene: TRBD2; J gene: TRBJ2-2; CDR3 protein: CASSAAGGSGELFF; CDR3 DNA: TGCGCCAGCAGTGCGGCGGGGGGGTCCGGGGAGCTGTTTTTT
V gene: TRBV4-1; clone size: .; D gene: TRBD2; J gene: TRBJ2-3; CDR3 protein: CASSQDRSGGVDTQYF; CDR3 DNA: TGCGCCAGCAGCCAAGATCGAAGCGGGGGTGTAGATACGCAGTATTTT
V gene: TRBV5-1; clone size: .; D gene: .; J gene: TRBJ1-5; CDR3 protein: CASSLGTANQPQHF; CDR3 DNA: TGCGCCAGCAGCTTGGGGACAGCAAATCAGCCCCAGCATTTT
V gene: TRBV7-2; clone size: .; D gene: .; J gene: TRBJ2-2; CDR3 protein: CASSHNTGELFF; CDR3 DNA: TGTGCCAGCAGCCATAACACCGGGGAGCTGTTTTTT
V gene: TRBV5-6; clone size: .; D gene: .; J gene: TRBJ1-6; CDR3 protein: CASSLVQGNSPLHF; CDR3 DNA: TGTGCCAGCAGCTTGGTGCAGGGTAATTCACCCCTCCACTTT
V gene: TRBV5-1; clone size: .; D gene: TRBD1; J gene: TRBJ1-1; CDR3 protein: CASSRGTGGGRNTEAFF; CDR3 DNA: TGCGCCAGCAGCCGAGGCACAGGGGGCGGACGGAACACTGAAGCTTTCTTT
V gene: TRBV7-2; clone size: once; D gene: TRBD1; J gene: TRBJ2-1; CDR3 protein: CASSLGQGSYNEQFF; CDR3 DNA: TGTGCCAGCAGCTTAGGACAGGGCTCCTACAATGAGCAGTTCTTC
V gene: TRBV9; clone size: .; D gene: TRBD2; J gene: TRBJ2-3; CDR3 protein: CASSVGDGGIRSTDTQYF; CDR3 DNA: TGTGCCAGCAGCGTAGGGGACGGGGGGATTCGTAGCACAGATACGCAGTATTTT
V gene: TRBV7-2; clone size: few; D gene: TRBD2; J gene: TRBJ2-3; CDR3 protein: CASSLGLAGGPTDTQYF; CDR3 DNA: TGTGCCAGCAGCTTAGGACTAGCGGGGGGGCCGACAGATACGCAGTATTTT
V gene: TRBV4-3; clone size: .; D gene: TRBD2; J gene: TRBJ2-3; CDR3 protein: CASSQEGRTSGGTDTQYF; CDR3 DNA: TGCGCCAGCAGCCAAGAGGGCCGGACTAGCGGTGGCACAGATACGCAGTATTTT
V gene: TRBV9; clone size: .; D gene: .; J gene: TRBJ1-5; CDR3 protein: CASSVEGRDQPQHF; CDR3 DNA: TGTGCCAGCAGCGTAGAGGGGAGGGATCAGCCCCAGCATTTT
V gene: TRBV10-1; clone size: once; D gene: TRBD2; J gene: TRBJ2-7; CDR3 protein: CASSRGGSIYEQYF; CDR3 DNA: TGCGCCAGCAGTAGGGGCGGGAGTATCTACGAGCAGTACTTC
V gene: TRBV7-9; clone size: .; D gene: TRBD1; J gene: TRBJ1-2; CDR3 protein: CASSPTGGSYGYTF; CDR3 DNA: TGTGCCAGCAGCCCGACAGGGGGCAGCTATGGCTACACCTTC
V gene: TRBV5-4; clone size: .; D gene: .; J gene: TRBJ2-3; CDR3 protein: CASSVPLDTQYF; CDR3 DNA: TGTGCCAGCAGCGTTCCCTTGGATACGCAGTATTTT
V gene: TRBV6-5; clone size: .; D gene: TRBD2; J gene: TRBJ2-4; CDR3 protein: CASSFQGGGRADIQYF; CDR3 DNA: TGTGCCAGCAGTTTCCAAGGAGGCGGGAGGGCGGACATTCAGTACTTC
V gene: TRBV12-3/TRBV12-4; clone size: .; D gene: .; J gene: TRBJ2-5; CDR3 protein: CASSGPQGSQYF; CDR3 DNA: TGTGCCAGCAGTGGACCTCAGGGGTCCCAGTACTTC
V gene: TRBV19; clone size: .; D gene: .; J gene: TRBJ2-3; CDR3 protein: CASSISAASTDTQYF; CDR3 DNA: TGTGCCAGTAGTATTTCGGCGGCTAGCACAGATACGCAGTATTTT
V gene: TRBV5-5; clone size: .; D gene: TRBD2; J gene: TRBJ2-1; CDR3 protein: CASSQGLASYNEQFF; CDR3 DNA: TGTGCCAGCAGCCAAGGACTAGCGTCCTACAATGAGCAGTTCTTC
V gene: TRBV3-1/TRBV3-2; clone size: once; D gene: .; J gene: TRBJ1-3; CDR3 protein: CASSPTGSGNTIYF; CDR3 DNA: TGTGCCAGCAGCCCTACAGGGTCTGGAAACACCATATATTTT
V gene: TRBV5-1; clone size: .; D gene: .; J gene: TRBJ1-2; CDR3 protein: CASSLSEVYGYTF; CDR3 DNA: TGCGCCAGCAGTCTGTCGGAGGTTTATGGCTACACCTTC
V gene: TRBV2; clone size: .; D gene: TRBD2; J gene: TRBJ2-2; CDR3 protein: CASSILAGGRTGELFF; CDR3 DNA: TGTGCCAGCAGTATACTAGCGGGGGGGAGAACCGGGGAGCTGTTTTTT
V gene: TRBV19; clone size: once; D gene: TRBD1; J gene: TRBJ1-5; CDR3 protein: CASSKTGSQPQHF; CDR3 DNA: TGTGCCAGTAGTAAGACAGGGTCGCAGCCCCAGCATTTT
V gene: TRBV25-1; clone size: .; D gene: TRBD1; J gene: TRBJ1-5; CDR3 protein: CASSGEPGQGIQPQHF; CDR3 DNA: TGTGCCAGCAGTGGGGAACCGGGACAGGGGATTCAGCCCCAGCATTTT
V gene: TRBV28; clone size: .; D gene: .; J gene: TRBJ1-2; CDR3 protein: CASAPGFAGYTF; CDR3 DNA: TGTGCCAGCGCTCCGGGGTTCGCTGGCTACACCTTC
V gene: TRBV7-3; clone size: .; D gene: TRBD1; J gene: TRBJ2-2; CDR3 protein: CASSSQPGQGGGELFF; CDR3 DNA: TGTGCCAGCAGCTCACAGCCGGGACAGGGTGGTGGGGAGCTGTTTTTT
V gene: TRBV4-2; clone size: .; D gene: TRBD2; J gene: TRBJ2-3; CDR3 protein: CASSQEWLAGQDTQYF; CDR3 DNA: TGTGCCAGCAGCCAAGAATGGCTAGCGGGGCAAGATACGCAGTATTTT
V gene: TRBV2; clone size: .; D gene: TRBD2; J gene: TRBJ2-7; CDR3 protein: CASYWTSGGESLYEQYF; CDR3 DNA: TGTGCCAGTTATTGGACTAGCGGGGGAGAATCCCTATACGAGCAGTACTTC
V gene: TRBV6-1; clone size: .; D gene: TRBD1; J gene: TRBJ1-1; CDR3 protein: CASSSRQGARTEAFF; CDR3 DNA: TGTGCCAGCAGTTCAAGACAGGGGGCTCGGACTGAAGCTTTCTTT
V gene: TRBV4-2; clone size: .; D gene: TRBD2; J gene: TRBJ2-5; CDR3 protein: CASSRGTSGAQETQYF; CDR3 DNA: TGTGCCAGCAGCCGGGGGACTAGCGGGGCACAAGAGACCCAGTACTTC
V gene: TRBV18; clone size: .; D gene: TRBD1; J gene: TRBJ2-7; CDR3 protein: CASSPGTGVFYEQYF; CDR3 DNA: TGTGCCAGCTCACCGGGAACAGGGGTATTCTACGAGCAGTACTTC
V gene: TRBV28; clone size: .; D gene: TRBD1; J gene: TRBJ2-3; CDR3 protein: CASSPPPGQGSTDTQYF; CDR3 DNA: TGTGCCAGCAGTCCACCACCGGGACAGGGGAGCACAGATACGCAGTATTTT
V gene: TRBV30; clone size: .; D gene: .; J gene: TRBJ1-6; CDR3 protein: CAWSDLGGGYYNSPLHF; CDR3 DNA: TGTGCCTGGAGTGACCTCGGAGGTGGTTACTATAATTCACCCCTCCACTTT
V gene: TRBV9; clone size: .; D gene: TRBD1; J gene: TRBJ1-3; CDR3 protein: CASSVRDRGPYAGNTIYF; CDR3 DNA: TGTGCCAGCAGCGTCCGGGACAGGGGCCCTTACGCTGGAAACACCATATATTTT
V gene: TRBV5-4; clone size: .; D gene: .; J gene: TRBJ2-5; CDR3 protein: CASHLRGETQYF; CDR3 DNA: TGTGCCAGCCATTTGCGGGGCGAGACCCAGTACTTC
V gene: TRBV6-1; clone size: .; D gene: .; J gene: TRBJ1-4; CDR3 protein: CASSYSGPSEKLFF; CDR3 DNA: TGTGCCAGCAGTTATAGTGGTCCGAGTGAAAAACTGTTTTTT
V gene: TRBV12-3/TRBV12-4; clone size: .; D gene: TRBD1; J gene: TRBJ2-3; CDR3 protein: CASSLGTGTQYF; CDR3 DNA: TGTGCCAGCAGTCTCGGGACAGGGACGCAGTATTTT
V gene: TRBV27; clone size: .; D gene: .; J gene: TRBJ2-3; CDR3 protein: CASSLLGTDTQYF; CDR3 DNA: TGTGCCAGCAGTTTATTAGGCACAGATACGCAGTATTTT
V gene: TRBV5-4; clone size: .; D gene: .; J gene: TRBJ1-6; CDR3 protein: CASRSPDSPLHF; CDR3 DNA: TGTGCCAGCAGATCTCCGGATTCACCCCTCCACTTT
V gene: TRBV19; clone size: .; D gene: TRBD1; J gene: TRBJ1-4; CDR3 protein: CASSIWTGDEKLFF; CDR3 DNA: TGTGCCAGTAGTATCTGGACAGGCGATGAAAAACTGTTTTTT
V gene: TRBV4-3; clone size: few; D gene: .; J gene: TRBJ1-1; CDR3 protein: CASSQDVLWTREGVAFF; CDR3 DNA: TGCGCCAGCAGCCAAGATGTTCTGTGGACACGGGAGGGAGTAGCTTTCTTT
V gene: TRBV4-3; clone size: .; D gene: .; J gene: TRBJ1-2; CDR3 protein: CASSQDTVSFYGYTF; CDR3 DNA: TGCGCCAGCAGCCAAGATACGGTTTCATTCTATGGCTACACCTTC
V gene: TRBV14; clone size: .; D gene: .; J gene: TRBJ2-2; CDR3 protein: CASSQGGHTGELFF; CDR3 DNA: TGTGCCAGCAGCCAGGGGGGTCACACCGGGGAGCTGTTTTTT
V gene: TRBV5-1; clone size: .; D gene: TRBD2; J gene: TRBJ2-2; CDR3 protein: CASSLARGGHNTGELFF; CDR3 DNA: TGCGCCAGCAGCTTGGCGCGGGGGGGCCACAACACCGGGGAGCTGTTTTTT
V gene: TRBV5-1; clone size: .; D gene: TRBD1; J gene: TRBJ2-5; CDR3 protein: CASSTQGARSETQYF; CDR3 DNA: TGCGCCAGCAGCACCCAGGGGGCGCGGTCCGAGACCCAGTACTTC
V gene: TRBV29-1; clone size: .; D gene: .; J gene: TRBJ1-2; CDR3 protein: CSVEDLRFNYGYTF; CDR3 DNA: TGCAGCGTTGAAGATCTCCGGTTTAACTATGGCTACACCTTC
V gene: TRBV6-1; clone size: .; D gene: .; J gene: TRBJ1-1; CDR3 protein: CASSEVSGTEAFF; CDR3 DNA: TGTGCCAGCAGTGAGGTTTCGGGGACAGAAGCTTTCTTT
V gene: TRBV28; clone size: .; D gene: TRBD1; J gene: TRBJ1-1; CDR3 protein: CASSFTGGGDTEAFF; CDR3 DNA: TGTGCCAGCAGTTTCACAGGGGGCGGGGACACTGAAGCTTTCTTT
V gene: TRBV28; clone size: .; D gene: .; J gene: TRBJ1-4; CDR3 protein: CASSLWRGNEREKLFF; CDR3 DNA: TGTGCCAGCAGTTTATGGAGGGGGAATGAGAGGGAAAAACTGTTTTTT